This T cell receptor beta chain appears in the sequencing data of a study of CD4 T cells in relation to SARS-CoV-2 and coronaviruses. Turning to the study itself: The restricting HLA molecule for shared crossreactive spike epitopes was mapped.

Generated by immunoSEQ multiplex PCR, the TCRdb table keeps only in-frame clones and is missing some. The sample yields around 9,700 clones, around 70% seen once. This clone was recorded once. Its antigen remains unidentified. The length of the CDR3 is 15 residues. Germline CDR1 SGHTA, CDR2 FQGNSA. V gave up 2 bases and J gave up 4 bases, with 14 bases separating them. The unexposed donors gave CD4+ T cells in about 2011-2018, prior to COVID-19. After about 11 days of culture, CD4+ T cells were isolated. Cells permitting, SARS-CoV-2 S/N and four cold-coronavirus spikes were tested on unexposed-donor CD4+ T cells.

The sequence came from a human donor in good health. Material for sequencing was CD4+ T cells from PBMCs, cultured in vitro. The chain uses TRBV7-2 and TRBJ1-1; possibly TRBD1 for D (5 bases). This CDR3 is CASSLKLGEITEAFF. CDR3 DNA: TGTGCCAGCAGCTTAAAGTTGGGGGAAATCACTGAAGCTTTCTTT.